Sequencing of this TCR beta chain was carried out in a study of blood T cell repertoires in COVID-19 (dated by TCRdb to 2020 to 2022). In the study overall: Samples covering the acute and convalescent phases of COVID-19 were provided by collaborators in the United States, Italy and Spain. The prospective study material was composed of cDNA or gDNA derived from T cells, B-cell-depleted T cells, or PBMCs. Subjects who had been exposed to COVID-19, were actively infected with it, or had recovered from it provided the deeply sampled blood TCRbeta repertoires that made up the dataset. The repertoires were released in a freely available public database intended as a resource for research on the immune response to SARS-CoV-2. The samples were drawn from two sources: the first 160 participants of the ongoing ImmuneRACE study, and about 1,300 subjects contributed by 6 global collaborators. A de-identified subject ID, COVID-19 status, age in years and sex were almost always included in the sample metadata. Where available, HLA class I and class II types were obtained from metadata supplied by the sample provider rather than from assay-based typing. On the study overall, not on this receptor specifically: How much clinical and demographic metadata was included differed by source and by participant, and the metadata was provided uncurated.

There are 17 amino acids in the CDR3, from cysteine to phenylalanine inclusive. Only CDR3 DNA is held: 51 bases, read in frame from base 1. V trim: 2 bases; J trim: 8 bases; unmatched bases: 13. CDR1 and CDR2 (MGHRA, YSYEKL) derive from the germline V gene. The immunoSEQ Assay, a bias-controlled multiplex PCR, was used to amplify TCRbeta CDR3 regions from genomic DNA. On the study's bioinformatics: Within the assay, amplification of reference gene primers was used to estimate how many nucleated cells each sample contained. Sequence reads were collapsed and filtered to measure the absolute abundance of every unique TCRbeta CDR3 rearrangement. For each sample, productive Simpson clonality was calculated by taking the square root of Simpson's diversity index across productive rearrangements. TCRdb took over this immuneACCESS table, retaining in-frame rearrangements with V and J assigned. Such tables are incomplete; in checked studies, under half of the missing clones stem from an unresolved V gene, and the remainder is unexplained. V, J and clone size were drawn from that table, and D and trimming were deduced from the DNA. The sample table shows some 250,000 clones, and roughly 88% are seen once. The top ten constitute around 2.2% of the sample.

A second Seattle source provided samples from volunteer blood donors who had recovered from COVID-19. Whole blood was collected in K2EDTA tubes by collaborating institutions according to the institutions' own protocols. For TCRbeta analysis, collaborator samples were shipped as frozen whole blood, as isolated PBMCs, or as DNA extracted from either sample type. For this clone: Its specific antigen is unknown. Base qualities are not provided; no much larger clone lies one nucleotide away.

The source is a man aged 30-40 years who had recovered from COVID-19. The material sequenced was peripheral blood. This chain is built from TRBV4-1 and TRBJ2-1, and TRBD1 matches 9 of the central bases. In nucleotide form, the sequence is TGCGCCAGCAGCCAAATAGGATGGGACAGGGAGGTTGATGAGCAGTTCTTC. Protein translation: CASSQIGWDREVDEQFF.